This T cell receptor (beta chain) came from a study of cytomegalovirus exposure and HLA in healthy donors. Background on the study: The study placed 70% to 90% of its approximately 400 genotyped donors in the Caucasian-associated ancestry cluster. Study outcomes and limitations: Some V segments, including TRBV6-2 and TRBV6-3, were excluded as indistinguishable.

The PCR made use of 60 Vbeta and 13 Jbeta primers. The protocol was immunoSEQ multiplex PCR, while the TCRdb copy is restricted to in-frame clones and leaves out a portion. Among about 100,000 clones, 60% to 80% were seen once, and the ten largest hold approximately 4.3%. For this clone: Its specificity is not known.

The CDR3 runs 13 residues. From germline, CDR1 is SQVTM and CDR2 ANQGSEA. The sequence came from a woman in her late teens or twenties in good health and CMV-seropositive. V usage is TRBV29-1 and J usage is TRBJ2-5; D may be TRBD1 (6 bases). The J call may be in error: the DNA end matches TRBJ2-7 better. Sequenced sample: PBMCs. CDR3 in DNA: TGCAGCGTTGAAGGGGTCACAGGGACCGAGCAGTACTTC. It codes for CSVEGVTGTEQYF.